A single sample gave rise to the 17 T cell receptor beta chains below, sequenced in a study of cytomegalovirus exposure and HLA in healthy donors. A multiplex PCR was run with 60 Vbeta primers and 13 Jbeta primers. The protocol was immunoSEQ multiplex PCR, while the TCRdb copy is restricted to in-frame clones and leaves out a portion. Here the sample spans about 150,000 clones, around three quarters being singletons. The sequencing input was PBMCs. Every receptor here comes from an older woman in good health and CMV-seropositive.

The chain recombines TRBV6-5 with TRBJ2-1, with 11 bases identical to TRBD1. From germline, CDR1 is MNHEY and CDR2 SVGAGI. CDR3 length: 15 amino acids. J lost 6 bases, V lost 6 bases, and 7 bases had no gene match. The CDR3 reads CASRPGTGGRNEQFF. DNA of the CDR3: TGTGCCAGCAGACCCGGGACAGGGGGACGCAATGAGCAGTTCTTC.

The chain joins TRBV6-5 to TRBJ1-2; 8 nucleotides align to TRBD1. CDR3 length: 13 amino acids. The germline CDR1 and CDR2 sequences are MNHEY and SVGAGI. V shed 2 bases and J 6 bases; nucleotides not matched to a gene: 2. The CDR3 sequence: CASSYTGGHGYTF. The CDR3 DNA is TGTGCCAGCAGTTACACAGGGGGTCATGGCTACACCTTC.

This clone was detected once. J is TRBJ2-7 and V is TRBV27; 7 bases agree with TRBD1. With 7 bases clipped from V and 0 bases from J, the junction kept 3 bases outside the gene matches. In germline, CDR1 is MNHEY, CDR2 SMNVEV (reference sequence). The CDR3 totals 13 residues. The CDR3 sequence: CASTGTDSYEQYF. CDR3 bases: TGTGCCAGCACAGGGACAGACTCCTACGAGCAGTACTTC.

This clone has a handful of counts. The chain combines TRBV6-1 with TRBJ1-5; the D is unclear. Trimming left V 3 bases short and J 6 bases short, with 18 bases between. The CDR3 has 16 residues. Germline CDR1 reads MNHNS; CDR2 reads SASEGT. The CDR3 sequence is CASSDRLPMRGQPQHF. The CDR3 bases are TGTGCCAGCAGTGATAGGTTGCCCATGCGGGGTCAGCCCCAGCATTTT.

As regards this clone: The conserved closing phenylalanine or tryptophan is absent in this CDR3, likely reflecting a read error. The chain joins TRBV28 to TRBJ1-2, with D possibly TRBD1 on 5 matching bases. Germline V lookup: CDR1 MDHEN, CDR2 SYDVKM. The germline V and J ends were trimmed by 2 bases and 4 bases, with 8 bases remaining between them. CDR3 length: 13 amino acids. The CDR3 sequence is CASSLPGFYGYTL. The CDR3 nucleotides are TGTGCCAGCAGTTTACCAGGGTTCTATGGCTACACCCTC.

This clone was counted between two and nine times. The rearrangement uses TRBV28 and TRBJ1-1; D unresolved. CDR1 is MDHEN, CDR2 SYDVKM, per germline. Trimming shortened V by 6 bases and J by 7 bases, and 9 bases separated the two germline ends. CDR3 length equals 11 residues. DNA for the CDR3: TGTGCCAGCAGATTCGGGTATGAAGCTTTCTTT. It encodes CASRFGYEAFF.

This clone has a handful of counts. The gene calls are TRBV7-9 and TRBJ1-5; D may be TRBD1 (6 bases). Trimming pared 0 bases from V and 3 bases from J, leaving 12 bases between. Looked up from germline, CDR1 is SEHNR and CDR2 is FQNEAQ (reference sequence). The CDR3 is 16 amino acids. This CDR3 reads CASSLALGAYNQPQHF. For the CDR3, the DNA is TGTGCCAGCAGCTTAGCGTTGGGGGCGTACAATCAGCCCCAGCATTTT.

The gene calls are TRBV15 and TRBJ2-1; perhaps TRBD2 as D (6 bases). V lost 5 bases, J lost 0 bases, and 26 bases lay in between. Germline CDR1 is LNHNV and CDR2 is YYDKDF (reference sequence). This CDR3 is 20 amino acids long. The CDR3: CATSDGSGLTTFSSYNEQFF. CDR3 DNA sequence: TGTGCCACCAGCGATGGATCGGGACTGACTACCTTTAGCTCCTACAATGAGCAGTTCTTC.

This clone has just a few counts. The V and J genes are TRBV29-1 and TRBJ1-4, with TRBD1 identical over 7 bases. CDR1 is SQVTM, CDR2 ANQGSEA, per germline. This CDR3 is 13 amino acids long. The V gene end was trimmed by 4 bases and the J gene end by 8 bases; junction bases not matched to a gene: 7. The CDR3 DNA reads TGCAGCGTTGTGGAGGGGGCGCGGGAAAAACTGTTTTTT. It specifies CSVVEGAREKLFF.

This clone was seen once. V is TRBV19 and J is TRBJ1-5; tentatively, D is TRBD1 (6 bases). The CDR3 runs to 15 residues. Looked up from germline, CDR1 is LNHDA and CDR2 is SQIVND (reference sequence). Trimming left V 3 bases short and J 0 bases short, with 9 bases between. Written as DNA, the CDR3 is TGTGCCAGTAGTATCGGGGGGCTTAGCAATCAGCCCCAGCATTTT. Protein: CASSIGGLSNQPQHF.

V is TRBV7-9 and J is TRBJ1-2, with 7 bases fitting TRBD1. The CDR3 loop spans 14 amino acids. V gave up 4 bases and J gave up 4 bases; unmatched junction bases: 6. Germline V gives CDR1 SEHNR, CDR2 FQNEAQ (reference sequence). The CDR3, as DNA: TGTGCCAGCAGCTCCGGGACAGCCGTCTATGGCTACACCTTC. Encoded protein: CASSSGTAVYGYTF.

The CDR3 protein is CASFTGGAGGTEAFF. The CDR3 DNA reads as TGTGCCAGCTTCACCGGGGGCGCAGGGGGCACTGAAGCTTTCTTT. The rearrangement uses TRBV18 and TRBJ1-1; 7 bases line up with TRBD1. V dropped 7 bases and J dropped 4; count of bases not matched to a gene: 12. CDR3 length equals 15 residues. Germline V lookup: CDR1 KGHSH, CDR2 LQKENI. Variable domain in full (rest from reference TRBV18 and TRBJ1-1): NAGVMQNPRHLVRRRGQEARLRCSPMKGHSHVYWYRQLPEEGLKFMVYLQKENIIDESGMPKERFSAEFPKEGPSILRIQQVVRGDSAAYFCASFTGGAGGTEAFFGQGTRLTVV.

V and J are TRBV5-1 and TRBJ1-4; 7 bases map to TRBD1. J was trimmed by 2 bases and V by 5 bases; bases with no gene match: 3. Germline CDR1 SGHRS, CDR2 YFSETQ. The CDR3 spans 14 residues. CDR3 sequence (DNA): TGCGCCAGCAGAAAGGGGGCGACTAATGAAAAACTGTTTTTT. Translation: CASRKGATNEKLFF.

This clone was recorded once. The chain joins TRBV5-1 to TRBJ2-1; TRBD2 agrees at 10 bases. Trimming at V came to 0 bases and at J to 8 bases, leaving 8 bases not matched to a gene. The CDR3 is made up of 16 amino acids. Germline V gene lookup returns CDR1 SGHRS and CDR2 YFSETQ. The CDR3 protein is CASSLELAGRGDEQFF. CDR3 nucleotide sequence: TGCGCCAGCAGCTTGGAACTAGCGGGAAGGGGGGATGAGCAGTTCTTC.

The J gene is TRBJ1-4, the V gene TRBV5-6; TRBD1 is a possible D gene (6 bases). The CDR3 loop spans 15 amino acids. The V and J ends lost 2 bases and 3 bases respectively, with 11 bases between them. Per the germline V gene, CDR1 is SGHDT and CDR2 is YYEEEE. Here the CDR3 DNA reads TGTGCCAGCAGCTTCATCGGGGGGCCTAATGAAAAACTGTTTTTT. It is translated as CASSFIGGPNEKLFF.

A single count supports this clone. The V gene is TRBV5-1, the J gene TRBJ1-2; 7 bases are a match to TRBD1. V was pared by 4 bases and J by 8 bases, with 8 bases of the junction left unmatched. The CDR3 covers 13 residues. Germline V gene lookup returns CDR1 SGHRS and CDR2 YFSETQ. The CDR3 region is CASSPGTAEGYTF. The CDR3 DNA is TGCGCCAGCAGCCCCGGGACAGCGGAGGGCTACACCTTC.

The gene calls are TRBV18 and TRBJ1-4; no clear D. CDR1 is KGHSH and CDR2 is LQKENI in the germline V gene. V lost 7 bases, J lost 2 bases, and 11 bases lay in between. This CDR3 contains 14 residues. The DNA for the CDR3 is TGTGCCAGCTTCCTAGGTTTGACTAATGAAAAACTGTTTTTT. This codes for CASFLGLTNEKLFF.